The sequence of this TCR beta chain was determined in a study of shared clonotypes between healthy human individuals. For the study at large: Every donor yielded three CD4 naive, three CD4 memory, two CD8 naive and one CD8 memory plate. Points from the study as a whole: Deeper or shallower sequencing was expected to change how clonotypes are shared among donors.

Clones were read by immunoSEQ multiplex PCR, and TCRdb kept only the in-frame ones, dropping some. The data show hundreds of thousands of clones, approximately 96% seen once. The CDR3 consists of 15 residues. Germline CDR1 reads MNHEY; CDR2 reads SMNVEV (reference sequence). Naive CD8 cells comprised CD45RO-negative, CCR7-positively selected cells, excluding terminally differentiated effector memory CD45RA+ cells. As regards this clone: Its specificity is not known.

The TCR comes from a woman aged 25-40 years in good health. Sequences were obtained from naive CD8+ T cells sorted from blood. The chain joins TRBV27 to TRBJ2-5, with 7 bases identical to TRBD1. The DNA end lines up better with TRBJ2-7; the J call may be wrong. This chain's CDR3 is CASSLGTVGSYEQYF. In DNA, the CDR3 is TGTGCCAGCAGCCTTGGGACAGTTGGCTCCTACGAGCAGTACTTC.